Below, 24 T cell receptor beta chains from the same sample are listed, as sequenced in a study of regulatory T cells in long-lasting Graves disease. iRepertoire HTBI primers and Arm-PCR of CDR3 regions built TCR beta libraries. TCRdb used MiXCR to reprocess the multiplex PCR reads, holding one entry per CDR3 protein. The table lists 300,000 to 400,000 distinct CDR3 sequences, around a fifth of them singletons, with less than 30% in the top ten. Time point reported: persistent/refractory GD, antithyroid drugs over 5 years with positive TRAb. Extracted PBMC RNA gave rise to the TCR library. Source: peripheral blood mononuclear cells (PBMCs), taken when the disease was refractory, from a patient treated with antithyroid drugs. The receptors were gathered from a female donor with Graves disease.

This clonotype was seen a handful of times. The V gene is TRBV18, the J gene TRBJ2-5; weak D call: TRBD1 (6 bases). V lost 6 bases and J 5 bases, leaving 13 bases between the germline ends. The CDR3 totals 13 residues. From germline, CDR1 is KGHSH and CDR2 LQKENI. Here the CDR3 reads CASSEGQPETQYF. CDR3 sequence (DNA): TGTGCCAGCTCTGAGGGACAACCGGAGACCCAGTACTTC. Full variable domain (remainder filled in from reference TRBV18 and TRBJ2-5): NAGVMQNPRHLVRRRGQEARLRCSPMKGHSHVYWYRQLPEEGLKFMVYLQKENIIDESGMPKERFSAEFPKEGPSILRIQQVVRGDSAAYFCASSEGQPETQYFGPGTRLLVL.

Only a few counts were recorded for this clonotype. The J gene is TRBJ1-5, the V gene TRBV19; 9 positions match TRBD1. Per germline, CDR1 LNHDA and CDR2 SQIVND (reference sequence). V lost 10 bases, J lost 3 bases, and 4 bases stayed unmatched. There are 13 residues in the CDR3. In DNA, the CDR3 is TGTGCCACTAGGGACAGGGCCAATCAGCCCCAGCATTTT. Translation gives CATRDRANQPQHF. Complete variable domain (other parts from reference TRBV19 and TRBJ1-5): DGGITQSPKYLFRKEGQNVTLSCEQNLNHDAMYWYRQDPGQGLRLIYYSQIVNDFQKGDIAEGYSVSREKKESFPLTVTSAQKNPTAFYLCATRDRANQPQHFGDGTRLSIL.

On this clonotype: One end of the junction varies from germline; a read error may be responsible. The V call is TRBV20-1, the J call TRBJ2-2; no clear D gene. Germline V lookup: CDR1 DFQATT, CDR2 SNEGSKA (reference sequence). The CDR3 runs to 12 residues. The CDR3 DNA sequence: TGCAGTGCAAGAGGTCACACCGGGGAGCTGTTTTTT. Its protein is CSARGHTGELFF.

J is TRBJ1-1 and V is TRBV30, with a tentative D call TRBD1 (5 bases). Germline values: CDR1 GTSNPN, CDR2 SVGIG (reference sequence). The CDR3 is made up of 16 amino acids. Between the trimmed V and J ends, which lost 0 bases and 4 bases, there was a span of 18 bases. Here the CDR3 reads CAWSVQIGGFFTEAFF. CDR3 DNA: TGTGCCTGGAGTGTACAGATTGGGGGATTTTTCACTGAAGCTTTCTTT.

Ten or more counts support this clonotype. The rearrangement uses TRBV28 and TRBJ2-7, with TRBD1 as a possible D gene (5 bases). This CDR3 is 15 amino acids long. V was cut by 4 bases and J by 0 bases, with 13 bases left in between. The germline V gene has CDR1 MDHEN and CDR2 SYDVKM. The CDR3 loop is CASSSDSSYSYEQYF. The CDR3 DNA sequence: TGTGCCAGCAGTTCCGACAGTTCCTACTCCTACGAGCAGTACTTC.

This chain connects TRBV30 to TRBJ1-3; D call uncertain. The CDR3 contains 14 residues. Trimming removed 0 bases at V and 6 bases at J, with 12 bases between. CDR1 GTSNPN and CDR2 SVGIG come from the germline V gene (reference sequence). The CDR3 DNA follows: TGTGCCTGGAGTGTCGGTTACATTAAAAACACCATATATTTT. Residues: CAWSVGYIKNTIYF.

The chain joins TRBV6-1 to TRBJ1-5, with TRBD1 matching over 9 bases. Germline CDR1 reads MNHNS; CDR2 reads SASEGT. This CDR3 comprises 17 residues. Germline trimming cut 4 bases from V and 6 bases from J; bases unmatched to any gene: 13. The CDR3 region has the DNA TGTGCCAGCAGTGGGGCGATACAGGGGGCTGTGGGTCAGCCCCAGCATTTT. Amino acids: CASSGAIQGAVGQPQHF.

V usage is TRBV7-2 and J usage is TRBJ2-2, with D unclear. This CDR3 is built from 15 residues. The ends were cut back, 3 bases at V and 7 bases at J, with 15 bases in the middle. Germline CDR1 SGHTA, CDR2 FQGNSA. DNA for the CDR3: TGTGCCAGCAGCTTGGTAGTATCCGTTCACGGGGAGCTGTTTTTT. This gives the protein CASSLVVSVHGELFF.

This clonotype has a count of ten or more. J is TRBJ2-7 and V is TRBV28; D gene ambiguous. Per germline, CDR1 MDHEN and CDR2 SYDVKM. Trimming cost V 10 bases and J 3 bases, with 7 bases left between them. The CDR3 is 10 residues long. CDR3 protein: CATEDYEQYF. CDR3 in DNA: TGTGCCACCGAGGACTACGAGCAGTACTTC.

This clonotype was found many times. The chain combines TRBV7-2 with TRBJ2-4, with 7 nucleotides matching TRBD1. The CDR3 spans 16 residues. Germline V gene data show CDR1 as SGHTA and CDR2 as FQGNSA. V was clipped by 0 bases and J by 9 bases; unmatched bases: 11. CDR3 sequence reads: CASSLARTGAQGIQYF. For the CDR3, the DNA is TGTGCCAGCAGCTTAGCCCGAACAGGGGCCCAGGGCATTCAGTACTTC.

The J gene is TRBJ1-5, the V gene TRBV4-3, with 10 nucleotides matching TRBD1. The V and J ends lost 5 bases and 3 bases, in that order; junction bases with no gene match: 4. Germline lookup yields CDR1 LGHNA and CDR2 YSLEER. CDR3 length: 15 amino acids. CDR3 amino acids: CASSVRQGANQPQHF. CDR3 in DNA: TGCGCCAGCAGCGTTAGACAGGGGGCCAATCAGCCCCAGCATTTT.

Remarks on this clonotype: A read error is possible here, since a much larger clone lies one base away. This chain links TRBV5-1 with TRBJ1-6, with a possible D match to TRBD1 (5 bases). Germline loops: CDR1 SGHRS, CDR2 YFSETQ. The CDR3 length is 14 residues. CDR3 loop: CASSSGTTNSPLHF. The CDR3 region has the DNA TGTGCCAGCAGCTCCGGGACCACTAATTCACCCCTCCACTTT.

The CDR3 region is CASSYSIPNSGANVLTF. CDR3 nucleotide sequence: TGTGCCAGCAGTTACTCGATTCCCAACTCTGGGGCCAACGTCCTGACTTTC. The rearrangement links TRBV6-6 to TRBJ2-6; D uncertain. This CDR3 comprises 17 residues. V shed 0 bases and J shed 0 bases, with 9 bases lying between them. CDR1 MNHNY and CDR2 SVGAGI come from the germline V gene (reference sequence).

This chain links TRBV5-1 with TRBJ2-2; TRBD2 matches 8 bases. The V segment lost 1 base and the J segment 5 bases; nucleotides outside the gene matches: 4. Germline V gene sequence: CDR1 SGHRS, CDR2 YFSETQ. The CDR3 runs 15 residues. CDR3 DNA sequence: TGCGCCAGCAGCTTGAAAGCGGGAGTTACCGGGGAGCTGTTTTTT. Translation gives CASSLKAGVTGELFF. Drawing the rest from reference TRBV5-1 and TRBJ2-2, the complete variable domain is KAGVTQTPRYLIKTRGQQVTLSCSPISGHRSVSWYQQTPGQGLQFLFEYFSETQRNKGNFPGRFSGRQFSNSRSEMNVSTLELGDSALYLCASSLKAGVTGELFFGEGSRLTVL.

The J gene is TRBJ1-5, the V gene TRBV24-1; 7 bases fit TRBD1. J was trimmed by 7 bases and V by 4 bases; bases with no gene match: 6. Germline V gene lookup returns CDR1 KGHDR and CDR2 SFDVKD. The CDR3 contains 14 residues. The CDR3 coding sequence is TGTGCCACCAGTGACCCCGACAGGGAACAGCCCCAGCATTTT. It specifies CATSDPDREQPQHF.

J is TRBJ1-1 and V is TRBV2; D not resolved. V gave up 5 bases and J gave up 6 bases, with 10 bases separating them. The CDR3 is made up of 12 amino acids. Per the germline V gene, CDR1 is SNHLY and CDR2 is FYNNEI. Written as DNA, the CDR3 is TGTGCCAGCAGTATACTAGGAGCTGAAGCTTTCTTT. Protein product: CASSILGAEAFF.

With respect to this clonotype: One end of the junction does not line up with germline, which may come from a read error. V gene TRBV28 combines with J gene TRBJ2-2; 7 nucleotides align to TRBD1. In germline, CDR1 is MDHEN, CDR2 SYDVKM. There are 16 residues in the CDR3. CDR3 in DNA: TGTGTCAGCAGTTCCACCGGGACAGTGCCCACCGGGGAGCTGTTTTTT. Protein: CVSSSTGTVPTGELFF.

This clonotype was recorded at least ten times. The chain uses TRBV5-8 and TRBJ2-5, with TRBD2 as a possible D gene (7 bases). This CDR3 spans 15 amino acids. Trimming removed 2 bases at V and 4 bases at J, with 15 bases between. Germline loops: CDR1 SGHTS, CDR2 YDEGEE. The CDR3 loop is CASSFRGARRETQYF. CDR3 DNA: TGTGCCAGCAGCTTCCGGGGGGCACGAAGAGAGACCCAGTACTTC.

The V gene is TRBV7-2, the J gene TRBJ2-7, with 12 nucleotides matching TRBD2. Germline V gene lookup returns CDR1 SGHTA and CDR2 FQGNSA. The CDR3 totals 14 residues. Losses at the gene ends were 5 bases for V and 5 bases for J; bases not matched to a gene: 4. The CDR3 nucleotides are TGTGCCAGCAGCCGAGGACTAGCGGGACACGAGCAGTACTTC. Translating gives CASSRGLAGHEQYF.

This clonotype was detected only a few times. The rearrangement links TRBV10-3 to TRBJ1-2; perhaps TRBD1 as D (6 bases). The CDR3 loop spans 14 amino acids. From germline, CDR1 is ENHRY and CDR2 SYGVKD. The V end lost 5 bases, the J end lost 5 bases, and 15 bases lay between the germline ends. This CDR3 reads CAISREGVVYGYTF. DNA of the CDR3: TGTGCCATCAGTCGGGAGGGGGTGGTGTATGGCTACACCTTC.

This clonotype occurred a few times. The chain has TRBV4-1 and TRBJ2-7; TRBD1 might be the D (5 bases). Germline assignment: CDR1 MGHRA and CDR2 YSYEKL. The length of the CDR3 is 15 residues. The V end was cut by 6 bases, the J end by 0 bases, with 15 bases between. CDR3 sequence: CASRKGNWGSYEQYF. CDR3 in DNA: TGCGCCAGCAGGAAGGGGAATTGGGGCTCCTACGAGCAGTACTTC.

This clonotype was observed a few times. The V call is TRBV2, the J call TRBJ2-2; unclear D gene. V dropped 4 bases and J dropped 5 bases, with 11 bases sitting between them. This CDR3 contains 14 residues. The germline V gene encodes CDR1 SNHLY and CDR2 FYNNEI. The CDR3 coding sequence is TGTGCCAGCAGTGTCCCTAGACCAACCGGGGAGCTGTTTTTT. Translating gives CASSVPRPTGELFF.

The table lists this clonotype with many counts. This chain connects TRBV25-1 to TRBJ1-5, with D unresolved. Germline V gene data show CDR1 as MGHDK and CDR2 as SYGVNS. This CDR3 is 14 amino acids long. The V end was cut by 6 bases, the J end by 0 bases, with 9 bases between. CDR3 in amino acids: CASSADYSNQPQHF. The CDR3 DNA is TGTGCCAGCAGCGCAGATTATAGCAATCAGCCCCAGCATTTT.

Ten or more counts support this clonotype. The V gene is TRBV3-1, the J gene TRBJ2-7; no definite D call. Germline V CDR1 and CDR2: LGHDT, YNNKEL (reference sequence). The V and J ends lost 3 bases and 1 base respectively, with 10 bases between them. CDR3 length equals 14 residues. As DNA, the CDR3 is TGTGCCAGCAGCCATCCGACGGCTTCCTACGAGCAGTACTTC. This encodes CASSHPTASYEQYF.